This T cell receptor (beta chain) was sequenced in a study of shared clonotypes between healthy human individuals (dated by TCRdb to 2020 to 2021). Some background on the complete study: The cohort comprised two women and a few men aged 18 to 49 years. For each donor, three plates each were used for CD4 naive and CD4 memory, two plates were used for CD8 naive, and one plate was used for CD8 memory. To estimate repertoire size and how much clonotype sharing occurs between individuals, the study deeply sequenced the blood TCR repertoires of five healthy adults. Libraries were prepared and TCR repertoires were sequenced by different laboratories using diverse techniques, in order to increase sequencing depth and limit assay-specific biases. Between about 0.8 and 8.9 billion PBMCs per donor were obtained by leukapheresis.

The germline V gene specifies ENHRY as CDR1 and SYGVKD as CDR2. V is clipped by 4 bases and J by 2 bases, and the sequence between their germline boundaries is 8 bases long. Including the terminal cysteine and phenylalanine, the CDR3 comprises 13 residues. The CDR3 DNA has 39 bases and is translated from base 1. Note on this clone: Its antigen is unknown. No base quality information exists; no much larger clone differs at one position.

TCR CDR3 regions were amplified from genomic DNA by multiplex PCR using the deep immunoSEQ assay. Extracted genomic DNA from each cell subset was spread evenly across all wells of several immunoSEQ 96-well plates, with each plate serving as a replicate. For sorted subsets, 150 to 250 ng of genomic DNA, equivalent to 25,000 to 35,000 T cell genomes, went into each replicate PCR. The purified libraries were quantified using a Qubit 3.0 fluorometer, sized with a Bioanalyzer 2100, and then quantified again using the KAPA Library Quantification kit. A separate single-read 150-cycle Illumina NextSeq 550 flow cell was used to sequence each immunoSEQ 96-well plate. The authors' pipeline ran thus. Because the immunoSEQ output held only junctional sequences and lacked quality scores, the filtering could not match the filtering applied to full-length reads. Sequences were annotated with PyIR, a Python wrapper for IgBLAST v1.9, and V/J genes and CDR3 were assigned using IMGT germline references. Reads were removed for weak V/J assignments (E-value above 1e-6), missing CDR3, stop codons, out-of-frame junctions, or ambiguous translated residues. A V3J clonotype was defined by an identical inferred V gene, J gene, and CDR3 amino acid sequence. Percentage overlap between repertoires was computed as shared unique clonotypes divided by the size of the smaller repertoire. Three approaches were used to assess repertoire richness: RTK rarefaction, the Chao1 estimator, and Recon v2.1 estimates of unobserved clonotypes. Generation probabilities for all TCRbeta clonotypes obtained by the gDNA method from four donors were computed using OLGA. The source is immuneACCESS, and TCRdb retained only in-frame sequences with V and J called. Part of the clones is not carried over; for the studies checked, unresolved V genes explain less than half of this, and the remainder is unexplained. V and J calls and clone size are copied from that table; D and trimming were computed from the DNA. In all, the sample holds over 300,000 clones, and roughly 84% of those were seen once. The ten largest clonotypes hold around 15% of the sample.

Donors were healthy HIV-negative adults with no recently reported acute infections or vaccinations. Only Caucasian adults living in Nashville, Tennessee, USA were represented among the donors. The CD8 memory samples were a combination of magnetically selected CD45RO+ cells and CCR7-negative CD45RA+ effector memory (TemRA) cells. Blood was collected by leukapheresis, and PBMCs were isolated by Ficoll-Histopaque density gradient centrifugation and then cryopreserved in liquid nitrogen vapor phase. Purity and quantity of every magnetically sorted T cell population were checked by analytical flow cytometry. Genomic DNA was isolated from each sorted fraction and quantified by UV absorbance on a Nanodrop 2000c. The paper's findings and limits, for the study overall: Incomplete sequencing was indicated by rarefaction of sorted-subset datasets, despite the large sequencing depth. Sampling was limited to blood, and TCR repertoires in tissue likely differ from TCR repertoires in blood. Across a handful of donors, about 5.2% of naive CD4, 3.5% of naive CD8, about 2.3% of memory CD4, and over 0.35% of memory CD8 clonotypes were shared. The small number of donors limited the genetic and exposure-history diversity represented. Pairwise subsampling led to the expectation that sequencing depth would affect the degree of clonotype sharing among donors. Compared with non-shared clonotypes, clonotypes shared by all four sorted-subset donors had higher generation probabilities. Larger estimated clonotype richness was generally found for naive subsets than for memory subsets.

This sequence uses TRBV10-3 and TRBJ2-5, with no D gene named confidently. This TCR came from a man between 18 and 29 years old in good health. The sequenced sample was memory CD8+ T cells sorted from blood. The sample's cell subset or site label, in plain terms: CD45RO+ cells pooled with CCR7-negative TemRA cells. The sequenced DNA: TGTGCCATCAGTGGGCCAGGACAAGAGACCCAGTACTTC. It codes for CAISGPGQETQYF.